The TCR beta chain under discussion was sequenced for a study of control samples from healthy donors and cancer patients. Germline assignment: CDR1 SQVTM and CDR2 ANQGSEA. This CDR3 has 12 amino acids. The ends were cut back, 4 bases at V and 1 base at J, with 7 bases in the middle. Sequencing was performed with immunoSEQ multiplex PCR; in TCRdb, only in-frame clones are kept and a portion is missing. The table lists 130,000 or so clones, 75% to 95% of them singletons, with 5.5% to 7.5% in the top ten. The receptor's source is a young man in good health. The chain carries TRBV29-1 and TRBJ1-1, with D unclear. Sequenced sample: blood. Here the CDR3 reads CSVGQPNTEAFF. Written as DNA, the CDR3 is TGCAGCGTTGGGCAGCCGAACACTGAAGCTTTCTTT.